Listed here is a single T cell receptor beta chain. The source of the sample is a study of regulatory T cells in long-lasting Graves disease. Sample time point: newly diagnosed GD, antithyroid drugs for less than 3 months. There was RNA extracted from PBMCs, and the TCR library was made from it. The length of the CDR3 is 14 residues. Germline-derived CDR1 and CDR2 are SGDLS and YYNGEE. V lost 0 bases and J 2 bases, leaving 6 bases between the germline ends. With iRepertoire HTBI primers and Arm-PCR of CDR3 regions, TCR beta libraries were built. MiXCR, applied by TCRdb to the multiplex PCR reads, yields one record per CDR3 protein. The sample holds roughly 510,000 distinct CDR3 sequences, roughly 15% seen once. Another study also made use of these data, one on T cells in Graves' hyperthyroidism and ophthalmopathy.

Material: peripheral blood mononuclear cells (PBMCs), obtained at new diagnosis, from a patient treated with antithyroid drugs. The sequence derives from a man between 18 and 35 years old with Graves disease. This chain connects TRBV9 to TRBJ1-3; D is unresolved. CDR3 loop: CASSVGTTGNTIYF. CDR3 DNA sequence: TGTGCCAGCAGCGTAGGGACGACTGGAAACACCATATATTTT.